A selection of T cell receptor beta chains follows, all from one sample in a study of identical twins. TCRdb reprocessed the 5' RACE reads via MiXCR and lists one record per CDR3 protein. The sample includes about 520,000 distinct CDR3 sequences, roughly a fifth of them seen just once. This same sample was also part of a study on T cells expressing NK-cell markers.

The sequencing input was CD4+ T cells sorted from blood. The origin of the receptors is a young woman in good health. CDR3s leave out the opening cysteine and the closing phenylalanine or tryptophan. D genes are given only for firm matches.

TRBV20-1	.	TRBJ2-7	SARQQGKHEQY
TRBV9	TRBD2	TRBJ2-3	ASSVGLAGVGDTQY
TRBV20-1	.	TRBJ1-5	SAGHSSNQPQH
TRBV10-3	.	TRBJ2-5	AISEGQEETQY
TRBV24-1	TRBD2	TRBJ2-1	ATSDPSGNSYNEQF
TRBV27	.	TRBJ1-1	ASAPPQSLEAF
TRBV27	TRBD2	TRBJ2-5	ASSPQREIETQY
TRBV18	.	TRBJ2-7	ASSLRRAPSSYEQY
TRBV11-2	TRBD2	TRBJ2-6	ASSSRGGSGILT
TRBV7-9	.	TRBJ1-6	ASSLAETGNSPLH
TRBV19	.	TRBJ2-1	ASSPGRIYNEQF
TRBV7-9	.	TRBJ1-2	ASSPEVPLLGYGYT
TRBV21-1	.	TRBJ2-1	ASSSPREREGNEQF
TRBV4-2	.	TRBJ1-5	ASSLQGVIGQPQH
TRBV20-1	TRBD2	TRBJ2-7	SASSGGPSYEQY
TRBV3-1	.	TRBJ2-7	ASSQDLGLMPDEQY
TRBV6-6	.	TRBJ1-4	ASTWTQNEKLF
TRBV20-1	TRBD1	TRBJ2-3	SASRYRGRNTDTQY
TRBV19	.	TRBJ2-5	ASGTSQETQY
TRBV6-1	TRBD2	TRBJ2-1	ASSPPSGGGYNEQF
TRBV20-1	.	TRBJ2-2	SADGPGELF
TRBV5-1	TRBD2	TRBJ2-1	ASSLGSGTGEQF
TRBV11-2	.	TRBJ2-6	ASSLHGSSGANVLT
TRBV15	.	TRBJ2-1	ATSRDPLGEQF
TRBV2	.	TRBJ2-7	ASSEEPGGQY
TRBV6-1	.	TRBJ2-2	ASSEYSGYGGELF
TRBV11-3	.	TRBJ2-2	ASSPVRLRTGELF
TRBV6-1	.	TRBJ1-6	ASSEALRGNSPLH
TRBV20-1	.	TRBJ2-2	SARVGVLGSGGELF
TRBV5-1	.	TRBJ2-7	ASSWGKSRYSNSYEQY
TRBV9	TRBD1	TRBJ1-1	ASSVEEGQGPAF
TRBV20-1	.	TRBJ2-3	SATVGADTQY
TRBV6-2/TRBV6-3	.	TRBJ1-2	ASSYSIYGYT
TRBV7-2	.	TRBJ1-5	ASSFSPPQPQH
TRBV5-6	TRBD1	TRBJ2-3	APPSGGLITDTQY
TRBV3-1	TRBD1	TRBJ1-1	ASSPRDRGTEAF
TRBV4-3	.	TRBJ2-3	ASSFDRSTDTQY
TRBV6-1	TRBD1	TRBJ2-3	ASSWDRDTDTQY
TRBV7-2	TRBD2	TRBJ2-7	ASSETSGRSYEQY
TRBV29-1	.	TRBJ1-2	SVKRLTVELDINYGYT
TRBV10-3	.	TRBJ1-1	AISAIFGTVAF